Listed below are T cell receptor beta chains from one sample, sequenced in a study of cytomegalovirus exposure and HLA in healthy donors. Data came from immunoSEQ multiplex PCR; TCRdb stores just in-frame clones and leaves some out. The sample lists about 140,000 clones, approximately 80% occurring once. Sequencing was done on a sample of PBMCs. The receptors originated from a woman in her thirties or forties in good health and CMV-seronegative. The CDR3 runs from the conserved cysteine through the conserved F or W. A D gene is named only where the DNA matches it firmly. Size is stated for part of the rows, as once, few or many counts, or as a class when the clone is expanded.

v_gene,j_gene,abundance,d_gene,CDR3nt,CDR3aa
TRBV6-1,TRBJ2-1,NA,NA,TGTGCCAGCAGTGTGTTCGGCTACAATGAGCAGTTCTTC,CASSVFGYNEQFF
TRBV5-1,TRBJ2-7,NA,TRBD2,TGCGCCAGCAGCACGGCGGGGGGATTATTCTACGAGCAGTACTTC,CASSTAGGLFYEQYF
TRBV28,TRBJ2-3,NA,TRBD2,TGTGCCAGCAGTCAAACTAGCGGGGGGGCGGCAGATACGCAGTATTTT,CASSQTSGGAADTQYF
TRBV15,TRBJ2-5,NA,NA,TGTGCCACCAGCAGAGATGGTTTCAGGTTACTAGCACGACCCGAGACCCAGTACTTC,CATSRDGFRLLARPETQYF
TRBV5-1,TRBJ1-6,NA,NA,TGCGCCAGCAGCTTGGCCGTTGCAGGGCATTCACCCCTCCACTTT,CASSLAVAGHSPLHF
TRBV4-2,TRBJ1-1,NA,NA,TGTGCCAGCAGCCAACCAACAGGGAACCCTGAAGCTTTCTTT,CASSQPTGNPEAFF
TRBV5-1,TRBJ2-3,few,NA,TGCGCCAGCAGCCCTGACAGCCGCAGCACAGATACGCAGTATTTT,CASSPDSRSTDTQYF
TRBV2,TRBJ2-5,NA,NA,TGTGCCAGCAGCGGGGAAGAGACCCAGTACTTC,CASSGEETQYF
TRBV12-5,TRBJ2-7,NA,TRBD1,TGTGCTAGTGGTAACAGGGGGAGGGAGCAGTACTTC,CASGNRGREQYF
TRBV6-6,TRBJ2-7,NA,TRBD2,TGTGCCAGCAGTGTCAGTTCGGGGGGGCCCTCCTACGAGCAGTACTTC,CASSVSSGGPSYEQYF
TRBV7-9,TRBJ2-1,NA,NA,TGTTCCAGCAGCCTGGAGGGAGTGACAGGGCACAATGAGCAGTTCTTC,CSSSLEGVTGHNEQFF
TRBV7-2,TRBJ2-7,few,NA,TGTGCCAGCAGCTTTGACAGACTCTACGAGCAGTACTTC,CASSFDRLYEQYF
TRBV7-8,TRBJ1-2,NA,NA,TGTGCCAGCAGCTTAGGACTCAGGGTAGACGGCTACACCTTC,CASSLGLRVDGYTF
TRBV19,TRBJ1-1,NA,NA,TGTGCCAGTAGTCCGGTTGGCACTGAAGCTTTCTTT,CASSPVGTEAFF
TRBV13,TRBJ2-3,NA,NA,TGTGCCAGCAGCTTAGGCCTCGGGACAGATACGCAGTATTTT,CASSLGLGTDTQYF
TRBV2,TRBJ2-2,NA,NA,TGTGCCAGCAGTGCGCGGGCTACGAACACCGGGGAGCTGTTTTTT,CASSARATNTGELFF
TRBV7-9,TRBJ2-6,NA,NA,TGTGCCAGCAGGCCCCAGGGCAGTGGGGCCAACGTCCTGACTTTC,CASRPQGSGANVLTF
TRBV5-1,TRBJ2-7,NA,NA,TGCGCCAGCAGCCCGAAAAGGGGGGGGGCCTACGAGCAGTACTTC,CASSPKRGGAYEQYF
TRBV10-3,TRBJ1-2,NA,NA,TGTGCCATCAGTGCTTTCGAGAGTCCCCGAGCCAATGGCTACACCTTC,CAISAFESPRANGYTF
TRBV4-1,TRBJ1-5,NA,NA,TGCGCCAGCAGCCAAGAAACCAGGGCGCAGCCCCAGCATTTT,CASSQETRAQPQHF
TRBV28,TRBJ1-4,NA,TRBD1,TGTGCCAGCCAAGGTATTCTGGCAGGGGGCATTGGTGAAAAACTGTTTTTT,CASQGILAGGIGEKLFF
TRBV6-6,TRBJ2-1,NA,NA,TGTGCCAGCAGGAGCCAAAACAATGAGCAGTTCTTC,CASRSQNNEQFF
TRBV6-5,TRBJ1-1,NA,NA,TGTGCCAGCAGTTACTCGGTATCCGGAGACACTGAAGCTTTCTTT,CASSYSVSGDTEAFF
TRBV2,TRBJ2-7,NA,TRBD1,TGTGCCAGCAGTGAAGTGAGGACAGGGTACAACTACGAGCAGTACTTC,CASSEVRTGYNYEQYF
TRBV20-1,TRBJ1-5,NA,NA,TGCAGTGCCCGACTAAAGATCCCCCAGCATTTT,CSARLKIPQHF
TRBV2,TRBJ1-4,NA,TRBD1,TGTGCCGGCCGGGACAGGGGTGAAAAACTGTTTTTT,CAGRDRGEKLFF
TRBV4-1,TRBJ1-2,NA,NA,TGCGCCAGCAGCCAAGATCTTGACTATGGCTACACCTTC,CASSQDLDYGYTF
TRBV6-5,TRBJ2-5,NA,TRBD1,TGTGCCAGCAGGCGACAGGGGGGACAAGAGACCCAGTACTTC,CASRRQGGQETQYF
TRBV7-9,TRBJ2-5,NA,TRBD2,TGTGCCAGCAGCTTAGATGCCAGCGGGGGGAAGACCCAGTACTTC,CASSLDASGGKTQYF
TRBV18,TRBJ2-7,once,TRBD2,TGTGCCAGCTCATTGCCTAGCGGGGGGGCCTCCTACGAGCAGTACTTC,CASSLPSGGASYEQYF
TRBV5-4,TRBJ2-5,NA,TRBD1,TGTGCCAGCAGCTTTGGACAGGGGGCTGTGGAGACCCAGTACTTC,CASSFGQGAVETQYF
TRBV2,TRBJ2-7,NA,TRBD2,TGTGCCAGCAGTGGGGGGCGGGGGGGCTACGAGCAGTACTTC,CASSGGRGGYEQYF
TRBV30,TRBJ2-5,few,TRBD2,TGTGCCTGGAGTGTCTCTTGGACTAGCGGGAGGTTTCAAGAGACCCAGTACTTC,CAWSVSWTSGRFQETQYF
TRBV5-1,TRBJ2-5,NA,TRBD2,TGCGCCAGCAGCTCCGGACTAGCGCGCCAAGAGACCCAGTACTTC,CASSSGLARQETQYF
TRBV28,TRBJ2-3,NA,TRBD1,TGTGCCAGCAGTTTGCTCGGACAGGGGGGCACAGATACGCAGTATTTT,CASSLLGQGGTDTQYF
TRBV5-1,TRBJ2-6,few,NA,TGCGCCAGCAGCACTGGACAGTTTAGCTCTGGGGCCAACGTCCTGACTTTC,CASSTGQFSSGANVLTF
TRBV11-2,TRBJ2-5,NA,NA,TGTGCCAGCAGCCCCTCCCGGCAAGAGACCCAGTACTTC,CASSPSRQETQYF
TRBV7-8,TRBJ2-7,once,NA,TGTGCCAGCAGCTTAGAAGGGACATCACGCGAGCAGTACTTC,CASSLEGTSREQYF
TRBV6-5,TRBJ1-4,NA,NA,TGTGCCAGCAGTTACTCGCTCACTTCAACTAATGAAAAACTGTTTTTT,CASSYSLTSTNEKLFF
TRBV27,TRBJ2-7,once,NA,TGTGCCAGCAGTTTATCCCCAGATTCATCCGCCTACGAGCAGTACTTC,CASSLSPDSSAYEQYF
TRBV7-9,TRBJ2-7,NA,TRBD1,TGTGCCAGCGCCCCGGGACAGATCTCCTACGAGCAGTACTTC,CASAPGQISYEQYF
TRBV28,TRBJ2-1,NA,TRBD2,TGTGCCAGCACCCCATCCGGACTAGCGGGAGCCTTTTACAATGAGCAGTTCTTC,CASTPSGLAGAFYNEQFF
TRBV18,TRBJ1-1,once,NA,TGTGCCAGCTCCCCCAGGGGACTGAACACTGAAGCTTTCTTT,CASSPRGLNTEAFF
TRBV7-9,TRBJ1-1,NA,NA,TGTGCCAGCAGCCTCACGACAGTCACTGAAGCTTTCTTT,CASSLTTVTEAFF
TRBV11-3,TRBJ1-3,NA,NA,TGTGCCAGCAGCTTGGGTACGCCGGGGAACACCATATATTTT,CASSLGTPGNTIYF
TRBV5-1,TRBJ1-1,NA,NA,TGCGCCAGCAGCTTGGTCCCGCGGGAGAACACTGAAGCTTTCTTT,CASSLVPRENTEAFF
TRBV10-3,TRBJ1-1,NA,NA,TGTGCCACCGACAGCGCCTCCAAGCAAGGGGACACTGAAGCTTTCTTT,CATDSASKQGDTEAFF